Each of the 32 T cell receptor beta chains below was sequenced from the same sample in a study of Ad26.COV2.S vaccination and SARS-CoV-2 variants. TCRdb's copy holds only in-frame clones and misses some; the assay was immunoSEQ multiplex PCR. Among 350,000 to 500,000 clones, less than 95% were seen once, and the ten largest hold roughly 4%. Sample treatment: some 19 received Ad26.COV2.S at low or high dose, single or two shots; roughly five received placebo; per-sample allocation not given. At day 63 after the first vaccine or placebo injection, samples were drawn. The specimen comprised peripheral blood, sampled in a trial of Ad26.COV2.S vaccine versus placebo. The source of these receptors is a person aged 18-65 years who received the Ad26.COV2.S COVID-19 vaccine or a placebo.

This chain joins TRBV5-1 and TRBJ2-2; tentatively, D is TRBD2 (5 bases). Germline CDR1 SGHRS, CDR2 YFSETQ. The V end lost 0 bases, the J end lost 5 bases, and 11 bases lay between the germline ends. The CDR3 totals 15 residues. The CDR3 region is CASSLAVGGTGELFF. The CDR3 nucleotides read TGCGCCAGCAGCTTGGCCGTGGGCGGGACCGGGGAGCTGTTTTTT.

The V and J genes are TRBV6-2 or TRBV6-3 and TRBJ2-7, with 11 bases fitting TRBD2. V lost 2 bases to trimming and J lost 4 bases; unmatched junction nucleotides: 7. The CDR3 spans 16 residues. Per the germline V gene, CDR1 is MNHEY and CDR2 is SVGEGT. For the CDR3, the DNA is TGTGCCAGCAGTTACCCGGGGACTAGCGGAGTTTACGAGCAGTACTTC. Its protein is CASSYPGTSGVYEQYF.

V and J are TRBV2 and TRBJ1-4; tentatively, D is TRBD1 (5 bases). Between the trimmed V and J ends, which lost 4 bases and 5 bases, there was a span of 11 bases. Germline V gene data show CDR1 as SNHLY and CDR2 as FYNNEI. The CDR3 consists of 14 residues. The CDR3 sequence is CASSGDGQNEKLFF. In DNA, the CDR3 is TGTGCCAGCAGTGGGGACGGACAAAATGAAAAACTGTTTTTT.

This clone was found once. The V gene is TRBV9, the J gene TRBJ2-2; D remains unclear. The V end lost 3 bases, the J end lost 7 bases, and 7 bases lay between the germline ends. CDR1 and CDR2 from the germline V gene are SGDLS and YYNGEE. This CDR3 is 12 amino acids long. The CDR3 spells CASSAAVGELFF. For the CDR3, the DNA is TGTGCCAGCAGCGCCGCGGTCGGGGAGCTGTTTTTT.

The chain couples TRBV15 to TRBJ2-1, with 10 bases lining up with TRBD1. The junction had 11 bases not matched to a gene; V was cut back by 4 bases and J by 8 bases. This CDR3 comprises 16 residues. Germline CDR1 reads LNHNV; CDR2 reads YYDKDF (reference sequence). This CDR3 is CATSKIPGQGSHEQFF. The CDR3 DNA is TGTGCCACCAGCAAAATTCCGGGACAGGGGTCACATGAGCAGTTCTTC.

The chain employs TRBV18 and TRBJ1-4; 7 bases line up with TRBD1. The germline CDR1 and CDR2 sequences are KGHSH and LQKENI. V lost 6 bases, J lost 8 bases, and 9 bases stayed unmatched. The CDR3 spans 14 residues. In DNA form, the CDR3 reads TGTGCCAGCTCGTCCGGGACAGCCTACGAAAAACTGTTTTTT. It codes for CASSSGTAYEKLFF. Based on the CDR3 plus reference TRBV18 and TRBJ1-4, the full variable domain is NAGVMQNPRHLVRRRGQEARLRCSPMKGHSHVYWYRQLPEEGLKFMVYLQKENIIDESGMPKERFSAEFPKEGPSILRIQQVVRGDSAAYFCASSSGTAYEKLFFGSGTQLSVL.

The chain joins TRBV9 to TRBJ2-1; TRBD2 matches 7 bases. CDR1 and CDR2 from the germline V gene are SGDLS and YYNGEE. This CDR3 is built from 17 residues. Trimming took 0 bases from V and 6 from J; bases not matched to a gene: 12. The CDR3: CASSVEGHGTGGNEQFF. CDR3 DNA: TGTGCCAGCAGCGTAGAAGGCCACGGGACGGGGGGCAATGAGCAGTTCTTC.

The chain is built from TRBV30 and TRBJ2-1, with 12 bases matching TRBD2. This CDR3 has 14 amino acids. V dropped 5 bases and J dropped 8; count of bases not matched to a gene: 7. Germline V gene data show CDR1 as GTSNPN and CDR2 as SVGIG (reference sequence). The CDR3: CAWDLAGGVHEQFF. CDR3 bases: TGTGCCTGGGACCTAGCGGGAGGGGTCCATGAGCAGTTCTTC.

The chain recombines TRBV7-2 with TRBJ2-3, with TRBD2 identical over 12 bases. Unmatched junction bases numbered 6, after V lost 5 bases and J lost 3 bases. Germline loops: CDR1 SGHTA, CDR2 FQGNSA. The length of the CDR3 is 16 residues. CDR3 sequence: CASSTLLAGGTDTQYF. The DNA for the CDR3 is TGTGCCAGCAGCACCTTACTAGCGGGAGGTACAGATACGCAGTATTTT.

The chain's CDR3 is CASSIAFGAGVPSSYEQYF. The CDR3 DNA sequence: TGTGCCAGTAGTATCGCGTTTGGAGCAGGGGTCCCTAGTTCCTACGAGCAGTACTTC. The gene calls are TRBV19 and TRBJ2-7; TRBD1 might be the D (6 bases). Germline-derived CDR1 and CDR2 are LNHDA and SQIVND (reference sequence). The CDR3 totals 19 residues. The V and J ends lost 3 bases and 1 base respectively, with 25 bases between them.

J is TRBJ2-3 and V is TRBV29-1; the match to TRBD2 covers 9 bases. Trimming cost V 4 bases and J 2 bases; bases outside gene matches: 4. The length of the CDR3 is 14 residues. Germline CDR1 SQVTM, CDR2 ANQGSEA. Written as DNA, the CDR3 is TGCAGCGTTGGGGGCGGGAGGGCCACAGATACGCAGTATTTT. It translates to CSVGGGRATDTQYF.

This clone was seen just once. V gene TRBV15 combines with J gene TRBJ1-1, with 8 positions matching TRBD1. The V gene's germline CDR1 is LNHNV and CDR2 YYDKDF (reference sequence). Germline trimming cut 1 base from V and 0 bases from J; bases unmatched to any gene: 4. This CDR3 is 16 amino acids long. CDR3 bases: TGTGCCACCAGCAGAGGACAGGGGAACATGAACACTGAAGCTTTCTTT. It translates to CATSRGQGNMNTEAFF.

The chain links TRBV7-9 to TRBJ2-7; no definite D call. V was trimmed by 4 bases and J by 3 bases, leaving 10 bases between them. CDR3 length equals 13 residues. CDR1 and CDR2 from the germline V gene are SEHNR and FQNEAQ (reference sequence). CDR3 nucleotides: TGTGCCAGCAGCTCTGGCGGCAGCTACGAGCAGTACTTC. This codes for CASSSGGSYEQYF.

This clone is a singleton in its sample. The gene calls are TRBV7-8 and TRBJ1-3; D is unclear. With 5 bases removed from V and 2 bases from J, the gap between germline ends came to 16 bases. The V gene's germline CDR1 is SGHVS and CDR2 FQNEAQ. The CDR3 extends over 16 amino acids. Here the CDR3 reads CASSPRRATAGNTIYF. CDR3 bases: TGTGCCAGCAGCCCTCGACGGGCGACGGCTGGAAACACCATATATTTT. Full variable domain (outside the CDR3, taken from reference TRBV7-8 and TRBJ1-3): GAGVSQSPRYKVAKRGQDVALRCDPISGHVSLFWYQQALGQGPEFLTYFQNEAQLDKSGLPSDRFFAERPEGSVSTLKIQRTQQEDSAVYLCASSPRRATAGNTIYFGEGSWLTVV.

The V and J genes are TRBV29-1 and TRBJ2-7, with 7 nucleotides matching TRBD1. Per germline, CDR1 SQVTM and CDR2 ANQGSEA. The CDR3 consists of 13 residues. V lost 6 bases and J lost 0; bases outside the gene matches: 5. As DNA, the CDR3 is TGCAGCGTCTGGACAGGCGGCTCCTACGAGCAGTACTTC. This translates into CSVWTGGSYEQYF.

The V and J genes are TRBV7-9 and TRBJ2-5; D tentatively reads TRBD1 or TRBD2 (5 bases each). CDR3 length equals 14 residues. Trimming shortened V by 7 bases and J by 2 bases, and 14 bases separated the two germline ends. Germline V gives CDR1 SEHNR, CDR2 FQNEAQ (reference sequence). CDR3 amino acids: CASKERGTQETQYF. The CDR3 coding sequence is TGTGCCAGCAAGGAGAGGGGCACGCAAGAGACCCAGTACTTC.

The chain combines TRBV12-5 with TRBJ2-1, with D tentatively TRBD2 (5 bases). The V and J ends lost 3 bases and 7 bases respectively, with 7 bases between them. CDR3 length equals 12 residues. Germline loops: CDR1 LGHNT, CDR2 FRNRAP. The CDR3 DNA sequence: TGTGCTAGTGGTTTCTCGGGGAATGAGCAGTTCTTC. It translates to CASGFSGNEQFF.

This chain joins TRBV5-1 and TRBJ2-3; TRBD1 matches 7 bases. Looked up from germline, CDR1 is SGHRS and CDR2 is YFSETQ. The V and J ends lost 2 bases and 9 bases, in that order; junction bases with no gene match: 6. The CDR3 loop spans 13 amino acids. CDR3 DNA sequence: TGCGCCAGCAGCTTAACAGGGGCTGGAACGCAGTATTTT. Protein sequence: CASSLTGAGTQYF.

J is TRBJ2-6 and V is TRBV27; D remains ambiguous. Trimming took 3 bases from V and 0 from J, leaving 3 bases between them. The CDR3 has 14 amino acids. The germline V gene has CDR1 MNHEY and CDR2 SMNVEV (reference sequence). The DNA of the CDR3 is TGTGCCAGCAGTTTCAGCTCTGGGGCCAACGTCCTGACTTTC. Protein: CASSFSSGANVLTF.

V is TRBV5-6 and J is TRBJ1-2; 8 nucleotides agree with TRBD1. This CDR3 has 14 residues. The J segment lost 3 bases and the V segment lost 3 bases, leaving 4 bases of the junction unmatched. Germline V gives CDR1 SGHDT, CDR2 YYEEEE. The chain's CDR3 is CASSWETGDYGYTF. In DNA, the CDR3 is TGTGCCAGCAGCTGGGAGACAGGGGACTATGGCTACACCTTC. Together with reference TRBV5-6 and TRBJ1-2, the CDR3 gives the full variable domain: DAGVTQSPTHLIKTRGQQVTLRCSPKSGHDTVSWYQQALGQGPQFIFQYYEEEERQRGNFPDRFSGHQFPNYSSELNVNALLLGDSALYLCASSWETGDYGYTFGSGTRLTVV.

The genes are TRBV28 and TRBJ1-3; no clear D gene. Per the germline V gene, CDR1 is MDHEN and CDR2 is SYDVKM. The CDR3 is made up of 18 amino acids. V lost 2 bases and J lost 0, with 17 bases in between. In nucleotides, the CDR3 is TGTGCCAGCAGTTTAATTATCTCTCGGCCAAGCTCTGGAAACACCATATATTTT. Its translation is CASSLIISRPSSGNTIYF.

This sequence joins TRBV10-3 and TRBJ2-5, with 10 bases identical to TRBD2. This CDR3 is 14 amino acids long. The V gene end was trimmed by 8 bases and the J gene end by 5 bases; junction bases not matched to a gene: 8. In germline, CDR1 is ENHRY, CDR2 SYGVKD. The chain's CDR3 is CAISGASGSETQYF. CDR3 DNA: TGTGCCATCTCTGGGGCTAGCGGGAGTGAGACCCAGTACTTC.

In DNA, the CDR3 is TGTGCCAGTCTCCCCCGAACAGGGGCTAAAGATACGCAGTATTTT. This translates into CASLPRTGAKDTQYF. The chain links TRBV19 to TRBJ2-3; 7 bases align to TRBD1. The CDR3 extends over 15 amino acids. V shed 8 bases, J shed 5 bases, and the junction held 13 bases outside the gene matches. Germline V CDR1 and CDR2: LNHDA, SQIVND (reference sequence).

This chain uses TRBV6-5 with TRBJ2-7, with unresolved D. The V and J ends lost 7 bases and 2 bases respectively, with 15 bases between them. Germline V lookup: CDR1 MNHEY, CDR2 SVGAGI. The CDR3 has 14 residues. CDR3 amino acids: CASKRPRGAYEQYF. The CDR3 DNA follows: TGTGCCAGCAAAAGACCCCGTGGAGCCTACGAGCAGTACTTC.

This clone was found once. Other DNA sequences in the same sample also yield this CDR3. The J gene is TRBJ2-7, the V gene TRBV29-1; unclear D gene. Trimming shortened V by 1 base and J by 2 bases, and 9 bases separated the two germline ends. Germline values: CDR1 SQVTM, CDR2 ANQGSEA. This CDR3 spans 13 amino acids. CDR3 in amino acids: CSVEVGSTYEQYF. CDR3 coding DNA: TGCAGCGTTGAAGTGGGGTCCACCTACGAGCAGTACTTC.

This chain joins TRBV6-6 and TRBJ2-5; D possibly corresponds to TRBD2 (5 bases). Germline lookup yields CDR1 MNHNY and CDR2 SVGAGI (reference sequence). The V end was cut by 0 bases, the J end by 0 bases, with 11 bases between. This CDR3 comprises 16 residues. CDR3 region: CASSYSGLGYQETQYF. In nucleotides, the CDR3 is TGTGCCAGCAGTTACTCCGGACTGGGGTACCAAGAGACCCAGTACTTC.

This clone was found a few times. The V gene is TRBV5-1, the J gene TRBJ2-4; the D is unclear. This CDR3 contains 12 residues. V lost 3 bases to trimming and J lost 5 bases, with 6 bases between them. Germline lookup yields CDR1 SGHRS and CDR2 YFSETQ. The CDR3: CASSSDQNIQYF. CDR3 in DNA: TGCGCCAGCAGCTCGGACCAAAACATTCAGTACTTC.

The chain employs TRBV27 and TRBJ2-2; possible D gene TRBD2, 6 bases. This CDR3 region has 14 residues. V lost 5 bases, J lost 5 bases, and 12 bases lay in between. Germline assignment: CDR1 MNHEY and CDR2 SMNVEV (reference sequence). DNA for the CDR3: TGTGCCAGCAGTGGGCCTGGGAGGACCGGGGAGCTGTTTTTT. As protein: CASSGPGRTGELFF.

This clone was counted once. The V and J genes are TRBV5-4 and TRBJ2-5, with D tentatively TRBD1 (5 bases). The CDR3 covers 13 residues. The germline gives CDR1 SGHNT, CDR2 YYREEE (reference sequence). Trimming took off 2 bases at V and 4 bases at J, with 9 bases between the two ends. As DNA, the CDR3 is TGTGCCAGCAGCTTTCGGACAAGAGAGACCCAGTACTTC. Amino acid sequence: CASSFRTRETQYF.

This sequence joins TRBV9 and TRBJ1-6; tentative D call: TRBD1 (5 bases). Trimming removed 4 bases at V and 6 bases at J, with 11 bases between. The CDR3 sequence is 14 residues long. Per germline, CDR1 SGDLS and CDR2 YYNGEE. Here the CDR3 reads CASSFRDGNSPLHF. CDR3 coding DNA: TGTGCCAGCAGCTTCCGGGACGGTAATTCACCCCTCCACTTT.

This clone was observed a single time. The V call is TRBV11-1, the J call TRBJ2-7; D is uncertain. With 2 bases removed from V and 4 bases from J, the gap between germline ends came to 9 bases. The germline V gene encodes CDR1 SGHAT and CDR2 FQDESV (reference sequence). The CDR3 is made up of 13 amino acids. CDR3 nucleotides: TGTGCCAGCAGCTTATTTGCCGGTTACGAGCAGTACTTC. Residues: CASSLFAGYEQYF.

The chain couples TRBV19 to TRBJ2-1; 9 nucleotides agree with TRBD2. Germline assignment: CDR1 LNHDA and CDR2 SQIVND (reference sequence). The CDR3 extends over 15 amino acids. The junction had 10 bases not matched to a gene; V was cut back by 3 bases and J by 10 bases. CDR3 in DNA: TGTGCCAGTAGTATTTCAGGCAGCGGGAGGAGCGAGCAGTTCTTC. As protein: CASSISGSGRSEQFF.